This T cell receptor beta chain stems from a study of blood T cell repertoires in COVID-19. Trimming removed 4 bases at V and 12 bases at J, with 16 bases between. Germline CDR1 reads LGHNA; CDR2 reads YSLEER. CDR3 length: 13 residues. Authors' data handling: Estimated nucleated cell counts came from reference gene primer amplification. TCRdb keeps only in-frame clones here, not all; method: immunoSEQ multiplex PCR. Clonal size and the V and J genes are those of that table, whereas D and trimming came from the DNA. The table has under 250,000 clones, 75% to 90% seen once; the top ten hold over 3%. Participants came from under 30 US areas, aged about 18 to 100 years.

This chain connects TRBV4-3 to TRBJ2-1, with a weak D call TRBD2 (5 bases). The receptor was isolated from a woman in her thirties or forties who had been exposed to COVID-19. Sequenced: PBMCs or T cells enriched from blood (not recorded which). CDR3 coding DNA: TGCGCCAGCAGCCCCCACCGACTAACTCGGCAGTTCTTC. This translates into CASSPHRLTRQFF.